The T cell receptor beta chain under discussion was sequenced for a study of blood T cell repertoires in COVID-19. At the level of the study: Both acute and convalescent COVID-19 samples were obtained from the United States, Italy and Spain.

Donors were grouped by their self-reported clinical history. Two consecutive negative NP/OP PCR tests, clearance, or resolved symptoms defined Cohort 3 recovery. In the original analysis: Estimation of nucleated cell counts relied on the amplification of reference gene primers. Clones were sequenced by immunoSEQ multiplex PCR, and TCRdb holds only the in-frame ones, with some missing. V and J calls and clone size are those listed in that table; D and trimming were worked out from the DNA. The table lists around 240,000 clones, around 85% of them singletons. The length of the CDR3 is 14 residues. V lost 4 bases and J lost 4; bases outside the gene matches: 4. Germline assignment: CDR1 MDHEN and CDR2 SYDVKM.

The genes are TRBV28 and TRBJ2-1, with TRBD2 matching 7 bases. The TCR was taken from a woman aged 50 to 60 who had recovered from COVID-19. The sample comprised PBMCs or T cells enriched from blood (not recorded which). CDR3 sequence (DNA): TGTGCCAGCAGTTCCGGGACTAATTACAATGAGCAGTTCTTC. This sequence encodes CASSSGTNYNEQFF.